Listed below are T cell receptor beta chains from one sample, sequenced in a study of molecular identifiers for immune sequencing clone quantification. Each CDR3 protein is one row after TCRdb ran MiXCR on the PCR reads. This table has over 550,000 distinct CDR3 sequences, less than 30% appearing once. The specimen sequenced was naive CD8+ T cells from blood, with Jurkat cell RNA spiked in. All receptors derive from a human donor in good health. Some libraries in this study had Jurkat cell RNA spiked in. Each CDR3 is given with its conserved first and last residue. Each record gives: clone size, V gene, CDR3 length, J gene, D gene, CDR3 DNA, CDR3 protein. The D gene is left open where the match is weak. The listing skips clone size in some rows; elsewhere it reads once, few, many or a size class.

many,TRBV2,12,TRBJ1-2,.,TGTGCCAGCAGTGAAGTCCGAAATGGCTACACCTTC,CASSEVRNGYTF
few,TRBV12-3/TRBV12-4,16,TRBJ2-5,.,TGTGCCAGCAGTCCTACAGGAACTACCCTACAAGAGACCCAGTACTTC,CASSPTGTTLQETQYF
few,TRBV20-1,19,TRBJ2-1,.,TGCAGTGCTAGAGACCCAGAGGTTGTGACAGGCCTATCCTACAATGAGCAGTTCTTC,CSARDPEVVTGLSYNEQFF
many,TRBV7-9,13,TRBJ1-2,.,TGTGCCAGCAGCTTAGTTGTTAACTATGGCTACACCTTC,CASSLVVNYGYTF
many,TRBV29-1,13,TRBJ2-2,TRBD2,TGCAGCGCACGACGGGGGGACACCGGGGAGCTGTTTTTT,CSARRGDTGELFF
.,TRBV3-2,18,TRBJ2-4,.,TGTGCCAGCAGCCAAGACAGTGGGGAGCGGAGGCTCTTAAACATTCAGTACTTC,CASSQDSGERRLLNIQYF
.,TRBV27,14,TRBJ1-1,.,TGTGCCAGCAGTTTTCAGACTGACCTCACTGAAGCTTTCTTT,CASSFQTDLTEAFF
few,TRBV6-5,12,TRBJ2-1,.,TGTGCCAGCATCAGGGGGGACGGTGAGCAGTTCTTC,CASIRGDGEQFF
many,TRBV9,17,TRBJ2-6,.,TGTGCCAGCAGCGAACAGGGTTCTCCCTCTGGGGCCAACGTCCTGACTTTC,CASSEQGSPSGANVLTF
.,TRBV6-5,18,TRBJ1-2,TRBD1,TGTGCCAGCAGTTCGCTCGTACAGGGGGGAAGTGGCTACTATGGCTACACCTTC,CASSSLVQGGSGYYGYTF
many,TRBV6-5,17,TRBJ2-4,.,TGTGCCAGCAGTTATAATATGGCTCGAGCCGGAGGGAACATTCAGTACTTC,CASSYNMARAGGNIQYF
many,TRBV7-2,14,TRBJ1-1,TRBD1,TGTGCCAGCAGCTTAGGGTTGGGACAGTACGAAGCTTTCTTT,CASSLGLGQYEAFF
few,TRBV7-9,18,TRBJ2-3,TRBD2,TGTGCCAGCAGCTCCCGGACTAGCGGGAGGGCCGGCACAGATACGCAGTATTTT,CASSSRTSGRAGTDTQYF
few,TRBV4-1,19,TRBJ2-1,TRBD1,TGCGCCAGCAGCCAAGAGAGAGCGGGACAGGGCCTCTCCTACAATGAGCAGTTCTTC,CASSQERAGQGLSYNEQFF
many,TRBV29-1,16,TRBJ2-2,TRBD2,TGCAGCGTTGAAGGGTCCGGGACTAGCGGTACCGGGGAGCTGTTTTTT,CSVEGSGTSGTGELFF
.,TRBV6-2/TRBV6-3,16,TRBJ2-1,TRBD2,TGTGCCAGCAGCCTGCCTCCGGGACTAGCGCAGAATGAGCAGTTCTTC,CASSLPPGLAQNEQFF
many,TRBV4-2,15,TRBJ2-7,TRBD2,TGTGCCAGCAGCCAAGTCCCGGGGGGTATCTACGAGCAGTACTTC,CASSQVPGGIYEQYF
.,TRBV6-2/TRBV6-3,13,TRBJ1-2,.,TGTGCCAGCAGTTACAATCCCGAGTTCCCGGGAACCTTC,CASSYNPEFPGTF
many,TRBV9,18,TRBJ2-3,TRBD2,TGTGCCAGCAGCGGCGGGAGTCTCAGCCGCACAGATGGGGATACGCAGTATTTT,CASSGGSLSRTDGDTQYF
many,TRBV6-5,14,TRBJ1-2,.,TGTGCCAGCAGTAAGCCGGGGGGCTTCTATGGCTACACCTTC,CASSKPGGFYGYTF
once,TRBV27,16,TRBJ2-3,.,TGTGCCTGCAGTTTAGGCCCAGCGGAATACACAGATACGCAGTATTTT,CACSLGPAEYTDTQYF
.,TRBV28,17,TRBJ2-7,TRBD2,TGTGCCAGCAGTCTCCCTGAAGGAGCGGGAGGTCATTACGAGCAGTACTTC,CASSLPEGAGGHYEQYF
.,TRBV5-3,17,TRBJ1-6,.,TGTGCCAGCAGCATAAGTCCGGACCCTTACTATAATTCACCCCTCCACTTT,CASSISPDPYYNSPLHF
many,TRBV5-4,14,TRBJ1-1,.,TGTGCCAGCAGCCCTAAACCGGACAACCGTGAAGCTTTCTTT,CASSPKPDNREAFF
many,TRBV3-1,17,TRBJ2-3,TRBD2,TGTGCCAGCAGCCAAGTGCTAGCGGGAGGCTACGCAGATACGCAGTATTTT,CASSQVLAGGYADTQYF
.,TRBV4-1,15,TRBJ1-2,.,TGCGCCAGCAGCCAAGTGCTCTCTGAGGAGGATGGCTACACCTTC,CASSQVLSEEDGYTF
many,TRBV27,14,TRBJ2-7,.,TGTGCCAGCAGTCCCGGGACTCGGTTTCGCGAGCAGTACTTC,CASSPGTRFREQYF
few,TRBV6-5,14,TRBJ1-2,TRBD1,TGTGCCAGCGGCGGACAGGGCATTTACTATGGCTACACCTTC,CASGGQGIYYGYTF
few,TRBV19,16,TRBJ2-1,.,TGTGCCAGTAGTATATCGACAGCTAGCTCCTACAATGAGCAGTTCTTC,CASSISTASSYNEQFF
few,TRBV7-8,17,TRBJ2-1,TRBD2,TGTGCCAGCAGCTTAGCGGTCGGGGGGGATCCCTACAATGAGCAGTTCTTC,CASSLAVGGDPYNEQFF
many,TRBV7-9,15,TRBJ2-1,.,TGTGCCAGCAGCTTAGCCCTTGGACAGTACAATGAGCAGTTCTTC,CASSLALGQYNEQFF
few,TRBV4-3,15,TRBJ2-1,.,TGCGCCAGCAGCCAAGGGACGTTATTAACCAATGAGCAGTTCTTC,CASSQGTLLTNEQFF
.,TRBV12-3/TRBV12-4,11,TRBJ1-4,.,TGTGCCAACAGTCGTAATGAAAAACTGTTTTTT,CANSRNEKLFF
.,TRBV6-2/TRBV6-3,13,TRBJ1-1,.,TGTGCCAGTGCAGGACAGCTGAACACTAAAGCTTTCTTT,CASAGQLNTKAFF
many,TRBV12-3/TRBV12-4,16,TRBJ2-1,.,TGTGCCAGCAGTTTATCGCGGGACCCCAAGGGTAATGAGCAGTTCTTC,CASSLSRDPKGNEQFF
many,TRBV5-1,14,TRBJ2-3,.,TGCGCCAGCAGCACTGAACCTAGCACAGATACGCAGTATTTT,CASSTEPSTDTQYF
many,TRBV9,15,TRBJ1-1,TRBD1,TGTGCCAGCAGCGTAGAGGACAGGGCAAGCACTGAAGCTTTCTTT,CASSVEDRASTEAFF
.,TRBV6-2/TRBV6-3,14,TRBJ2-5,TRBD2,TGTGCCAGCAGGAAACTAGCGGGTAAAGAGACCCAGTACTTC,CASRKLAGKETQYF
.,TRBV10-3,12,TRBJ2-7,.,TGTGCCATCGCTGACGGGGGCTACGAGCAGTACTTC,CAIADGGYEQYF
many,TRBV6-6,15,TRBJ2-7,.,TGTGCCAGCAACCTAAGACAGGGAGGACCCTACGAGCAGTACTTC,CASNLRQGGPYEQYF
many,TRBV15,15,TRBJ2-2,.,TGTGCCACCAGCAGAGAAAGTATTACAACCGGGGAGCTGTTTTTT,CATSRESITTGELFF
.,TRBV14,15,TRBJ2-7,.,TGTGCCAGCAGCCAATTTACAGGGCCCTCCTACGAGCAGTACTTC,CASSQFTGPSYEQYF
.,TRBV27,19,TRBJ2-1,TRBD2,TGTGCCAGCAGTTTATCCCCACTAGCGGGAGGGCCCTCCTACAATGAGCAGTTCTTC,CASSLSPLAGGPSYNEQFF
many,TRBV20-1,13,TRBJ2-7,TRBD1,TGCAGTGCTAGACCCCAGGGGGCCTACGAGCAGTACTTC,CSARPQGAYEQYF
few,TRBV6-5,12,TRBJ2-7,.,TGTGCCAGCCTTTCTAGTTCCTACGAGCAGTACTTC,CASLSSSYEQYF
many,TRBV2,14,TRBJ2-5,.,TGTGCCAGCAGTGAAGCCGGGACCGAAGAGACCCAGTACTTC,CASSEAGTEETQYF
many,TRBV2,14,TRBJ2-1,TRBD1,TGTGCCAGCAGAGTGGGACAGGGGTACAATGAGCAGTTCTTC,CASRVGQGYNEQFF
few,TRBV2,14,TRBJ1-1,.,TGTGCCAGCAGTGGGCCCGGGGAGGTCCCTGAAGCTTTCTTT,CASSGPGEVPEAFF
.,TRBV19,14,TRBJ1-1,TRBD1,TGTGCCAGTAGTACTCGACAGGGGGCAACTGAAGCTTTCTTT,CASSTRQGATEAFF
.,TRBV27,14,TRBJ2-3,.,TGTGCCAGCAGTTACAGGTCACTCACAGATACGCAGTATTTT,CASSYRSLTDTQYF
few,TRBV28,17,TRBJ2-3,TRBD2,TGTGCCAGCAGGCCGCGCGGGACTAGCGGGAGCACAGATACGCAGTATTTT,CASRPRGTSGSTDTQYF